A selection of T cell receptor beta chains follows, all from one sample in a study of blood T cell repertoires in COVID-19. Sequencing used immunoSEQ multiplex PCR; TCRdb keeps in-frame clones, though not all of them. The sample records just over 150,000 clones, roughly 85% being singletons. Material: peripheral blood. These receptors were obtained from a human donor with acute or convalescent COVID-19. The donor label of this sample is uncertain. CDR3s include the opening cysteine and the closing phenylalanine or tryptophan. D genes are given only for firm matches. Expanded clones are given a class, and other clones once, few, many or no size at all.

j_gene | abundance | v_gene | d_gene | CDR3nt | CDR3aa
TRBJ2-5 | - | TRBV28 | - | TGTGCCAGCAGTCGCGTCTTACAAGAGACCCAGTACTTC | CASSRVLQETQYF
TRBJ1-5 | - | TRBV15 | TRBD1 | TGTGCCACCAGCAGAGATCGACAGGGGGCAAGCAATCAGCCCCAGCATTTT | CATSRDRQGASNQPQHF
TRBJ2-1 | many | TRBV11-3 | - | TGTGCCAGCAGCTTAGATCCGGTACTATACAATGAGCAGTTCTTC | CASSLDPVLYNEQFF
TRBJ1-6 | once | TRBV30 | - | TGTGCCTGGAGAGCATTCAGGGGCGCCAGGTATAATTCACCCCTCCACTTT | CAWRAFRGARYNSPLHF
TRBJ2-1 | - | TRBV28 | - | TGTGCCAGCAGTTCGTCGGGACTTCCGGCTTACAATGAGCAGTTCTTC | CASSSSGLPAYNEQFF
TRBJ1-5 | once | TRBV7-9 | - | TGTGCCAGCAGCATAACGGGAGGGCCGCGGGGCAATCAGCCCCAGCATTTT | CASSITGGPRGNQPQHF
TRBJ2-7 | - | TRBV30 | - | TGTGCCTGGAGCCTACAGGGATACGAGCAGTACTTC | CAWSLQGYEQYF
TRBJ1-2 | - | TRBV11-2 | TRBD1 | TGTGCCAGCAGTTCTTTCCGGGACAGGGGGCGTTTGTCCTATGGCTACACCTTC | CASSSFRDRGRLSYGYTF
TRBJ2-5 | - | TRBV5-4 | - | TGTGCCAGCAGCACGCCTCAGGGGGAGGTCAAGACCCAGTACTTC | CASSTPQGEVKTQYF
TRBJ2-3 | few | TRBV5-1 | TRBD2 | TGCGCCAGCAGCTTGGGGTCTAGCGGCCTCCGGGATACGCAGTATTTT | CASSLGSSGLRDTQYF
TRBJ1-6 | - | TRBV3-1/TRBV3-2 | - | TGTGCCAGCAGCCAAGATCCGGGTGCGCGTTCACCCCTCCACTTT | CASSQDPGARSPLHF
TRBJ2-5 | - | TRBV7-2 | - | TGTGCCAGCAGCTTAGAGCTTGGCGGCCAAGAGACCCAGTACTTC | CASSLELGGQETQYF
TRBJ1-2 | - | TRBV28 | TRBD1 | TGTGCCAGCAGTTCTACGGGGACAGGATATGGCTACACCTTC | CASSSTGTGYGYTF
TRBJ1-1 | once | TRBV5-1 | TRBD1 | TGCGCCAGCAGCTTCCACGGGACAGGGGGAGTGAACACTGAAGCTTTCTTT | CASSFHGTGGVNTEAFF
TRBJ1-1 | once | TRBV25-1 | TRBD1 | TGTGCCAGCAGTCCTCGGACAGGGTTGGACCCGGCCGCTTTCTTT | CASSPRTGLDPAAFF
TRBJ2-1 | few | TRBV6-5 | TRBD2 | TGTGCCAGCAGTTACATGAGCGGGGGAAATGAGCAGTTCTTC | CASSYMSGGNEQFF
TRBJ1-1 | - | TRBV6-5 | - | TGTGCCAGCACGGCAGGGCCCAGCACTGAAGCTTTCTTT | CASTAGPSTEAFF
TRBJ1-2 | - | TRBV25-1 | - | TGTGCCAGCATGGCGCGGGGGGGCTATGGCTACACCTTC | CASMARGGYGYTF
TRBJ1-1 | - | TRBV5-6 | - | TGTGCCAGCAGCTTGACCAGGTACATGAACACTGAAGCTTTCTTT | CASSLTRYMNTEAFF
TRBJ1-5 | - | TRBV19 | - | TGTGCCACTATGACATTAGCGAGGGCGTACAATCAGCCCCAGCATTTT | CATMTLARAYNQPQHF
TRBJ1-5 | - | TRBV28 | TRBD1 | TGTGCCAGCAGTCCAAGGGACAGGGACAATCAGCCCCAGCATTTT | CASSPRDRDNQPQHF
TRBJ2-2 | - | TRBV18 | TRBD1 | TGTGCCAGCTCACCCGCACAGGGGGCGAAGACGGGGGAGCTGTTTTTT | CASSPAQGAKTGELFF
TRBJ2-1 | once | TRBV6-6 | TRBD2 | TGTGCCAGCAGTTACTCGGAGCGGGGGTTCTTC | CASSYSERGFF
TRBJ2-1 | - | TRBV18 | TRBD1 | TGTGCCAGCTCACCACGAGGACAGGACTACAATGAGCAGTTCTTC | CASSPRGQDYNEQFF
TRBJ1-3 | - | TRBV18 | TRBD1 | TGTGCCAGCGCAGACAGGGTGACTGGAAACACCATATATTTT | CASADRVTGNTIYF
TRBJ1-4 | - | TRBV4-1 | - | TGCGCCAGCAGCCAAGTTACAGCTGAAAAACTGTTTTTT | CASSQVTAEKLFF
TRBJ1-3 | - | TRBV18 | - | TGTGCCAGCTCTCGCGGAGGGGCAAACTCTGGAAACACCATATATTTT | CASSRGGANSGNTIYF
TRBJ1-1 | - | TRBV5-1 | - | TGCGCCAGCAGCTTGGCTGGGGCAGTCATGAACACTGAAGCTTTCTTT | CASSLAGAVMNTEAFF
TRBJ2-2 | - | TRBV27 | TRBD1 | TGTGCCAGCAGTCACCCGACAGGGGATAACACCGGGGAGCTGTTTTTT | CASSHPTGDNTGELFF
TRBJ1-1 | - | TRBV21-1 | - | TGTGCCACCGACCGGGACAGGGGACGAGGCACTGAAGCTTTCTTT | CATDRDRGRGTEAFF
TRBJ2-2 | - | TRBV19 | TRBD1 | TGTGCCAGTAGTATACTCGGGACAGGGAACACCGGGGAGCTGTTTTTT | CASSILGTGNTGELFF
TRBJ2-7 | - | TRBV7-3 | TRBD1 | TGTGCCAGCAGTCTGGACAGGGGTGAAATCTACGAGCAGTACTTC | CASSLDRGEIYEQYF
TRBJ2-7 | - | TRBV11-2 | TRBD1 | TGTGCCAGCAGCTTTCTCGGACAGGGGGCCTACGAGCAGTACTTC | CASSFLGQGAYEQYF
TRBJ1-1 | - | TRBV5-1 | - | TGCGCCAGCAGCCTGGCAGGGAAAGCTCCCACTGAAGCTTTCTTT | CASSLAGKAPTEAFF
TRBJ1-3 | - | TRBV10-1 | - | TGCGCCAGCAGTCCAGACTGGAGTGGAAACACCATATATTTT | CASSPDWSGNTIYF
TRBJ1-1 | - | TRBV11-2 | - | TGTGCCAGCAGCCATCCACAGGGTACAGAAGCTTTCTTT | CASSHPQGTEAFF
TRBJ1-2 | - | TRBV9 | TRBD1 | TGTGCCAGCAGCGCCCGGACAGGAACTAACTATGGCTACACCTTC | CASSARTGTNYGYTF
TRBJ2-6 | - | TRBV5-6 | TRBD2 | TGTGCCAGCAGCTTGGTAGCGGGGGGTGTTGGGGCCAACGTCCTGACTTTC | CASSLVAGGVGANVLTF
TRBJ2-1 | - | TRBV5-1 | TRBD2 | TGCGCCAGCAGCTCAGAGCGGGGGGGCTCGGATGAGCAGTTCTTC | CASSSERGGSDEQFF
TRBJ1-2 | - | TRBV7-2 | - | TGTGCCAGCAGCTTAGATGGGCAGGGATATGGCTACACCTTC | CASSLDGQGYGYTF
TRBJ1-5 | - | TRBV4-1 | TRBD1 | TGCGCCAGCAGCCAACCCGGACAGGGCAATCAGCCCCAGCATTTT | CASSQPGQGNQPQHF
TRBJ2-3 | - | TRBV5-5 | TRBD2 | TGTGCCAGCAGCTTGGGATCTAGCGGGGGGGTAGATACGCAGTATTTT | CASSLGSSGGVDTQYF